Sequencing of this T cell receptor beta chain was carried out in a study of beta chain features in type 1 diabetes. This clone turned up a few times. Germline CDR1 and CDR2: SEHNR and FQNEAQ (reference sequence). V lost 8 bases to trimming and J lost 8 bases, with 16 bases between them. This CDR3 is built from 12 residues. Sequencing targeted expressed TCRB transcripts, as all isolated RNA had been reverse transcribed. Data came from immunoSEQ multiplex PCR; TCRdb stores just in-frame clones and leaves some out. The sample lists about 290,000 clones, about 8% occurring once. This chain uses TRBV7-9 with TRBJ2-7; either TRBD1 or TRBD2 may supply D (5 bases each). Sequencing was carried out using central memory CD4+ T cells from blood. The source of this sequence is a woman aged 18-30 years in good health. In DNA, the CDR3 is TGTGCCAGCTCCATGGGGGAGTTTAAGCAGTACGTC. This sequence encodes CASSMGEFKQYV.